This T cell receptor beta chain derives from a study of PD-1 blockade in classical Hodgkin lymphoma. The study's findings and limits: Only CD4+ TCR diversity, not CD8+, had risen significantly by C4D1. Partial responders and progressors had significantly lower baseline TCR diversity.

Trimming took off 3 bases at V and 4 bases at J, with 7 bases between the two ends. The length of the CDR3 is 13 residues. The germline gives CDR1 MNHNS, CDR2 SASEGT. The time point was: cycle 4 day 1 (C4D1), after around six weeks of nivolumab. Brentuximab vedotin exposure varied among the patients, all of whom had relapsed after autologous stem cell transplantation. Data came from immunoSEQ multiplex PCR; TCRdb stores just in-frame clones and leaves some out. The sample holds roughly 100,000 clones, roughly nine tenths seen once. A note on this clone: Its specificity is unknown.

This chain uses TRBV6-1 with TRBJ1-5, with D tentatively TRBD1 (5 bases). The receptor was derived from a human donor with classical Hodgkin lymphoma. Sequencing used peripheral blood mononuclear cells (PBMCs), obtained before the fourth cycle of nivolumab. CDR3 nucleotide sequence: TGTGCCAGCAGTGACAGGGCAAATCAGCCCCAGCATTTT. This translates into CASSDRANQPQHF.